This is a list of T cell receptor beta chains from one sample in a study of PD-L1 blockade in urothelial cancer. Method: immunoSEQ multiplex PCR; TCRdb's copy keeps in-frame clones and lacks some. The table has about 70,000 clones, 90% seen once; the top ten hold more than 3.5%. This sample comprised PBMCs, obtained around atezolizumab (anti-PD-L1) treatment. Receptors originate from a man between 70 and 80 years old with urothelial cancer. Both conserved end residues are part of each CDR3. The order of the fields is J gene, D gene, clone size, V gene, CDR3 protein, CDR3 DNA. A D gene is named only where the DNA matches it firmly. Some rows have no size entry. The others give once, few or many, or a class for an expanded clone.

TRBJ2-5	TRBD2	-	TRBV28	CASSYPGGYQETQYF	TGTGCCAGCAGTTACCCCGGGGGGTACCAAGAGACCCAGTACTTC
TRBJ1-1	TRBD1	-	TRBV28	CASRFQGQTNTEAFF	TGTGCCAGCAGGTTTCAGGGACAGACGAACACTGAAGCTTTCTTT
TRBJ2-2	-	once	TRBV10-1	CASSESRVRSWDTGELFF	TGCGCCAGCAGTGAGTCCCGAGTTCGTAGCTGGGACACCGGGGAGCTGTTTTTT
TRBJ1-5	TRBD1	once	TRBV5-1	CASSPGTGPNQPQHF	TGCGCCAGCAGCCCCGGGACAGGCCCCAATCAGCCCCAGCATTTT
TRBJ2-3	TRBD2	-	TRBV2	CASMTGLAGRFPQYF	TGTGCCAGCATGACGGGACTAGCGGGCCGGTTTCCGCAGTATTTT
TRBJ2-2	-	-	TRBV10-2	CASSATGWSTGELFF	TGCGCCAGCAGTGCAACAGGGTGGAGCACCGGGGAGCTGTTTTTT
TRBJ1-1	-	-	TRBV6-4	CASRQVGPEAFF	TGTGCCAGCAGACAGGTGGGTCCTGAAGCTTTCTTT
TRBJ2-2	-	-	TRBV11-2	CASSFRQNTGELFF	TGTGCCAGCAGCTTTCGACAGAACACCGGGGAGCTGTTTTTT
TRBJ2-5	TRBD2	-	TRBV19	CASSNLAGAGTQYF	TGTGCCAGTAGTAACCTAGCGGGAGCGGGGACCCAGTACTTC
TRBJ2-5	TRBD2	-	TRBV7-8	CASSFQTTSGRETQYF	TGTGCCAGCAGTTTCCAGACGACTAGCGGGCGGGAGACCCAGTACTTC
TRBJ2-1	TRBD2	once	TRBV7-9	CASSLAASGSIYNEQFF	TGTGCCAGCAGCTTAGCGGCTAGCGGGAGTATCTACAATGAGCAGTTCTTC
TRBJ1-2	TRBD1	-	TRBV5-6	CASSPDREIGHGYTF	TGTGCCAGCAGCCCGGACAGGGAGATAGGTCACGGCTACACCTTC
TRBJ2-7	TRBD2	-	TRBV15	CATSRDRGLAGDEQYF	TGTGCCACCAGCAGAGATCGGGGACTAGCGGGAGACGAGCAGTACTTC
TRBJ2-7	TRBD1	-	TRBV6-6	CASSYPRQGHYEQYF	TGTGCCAGCAGTTATCCTCGACAGGGTCACTACGAGCAGTACTTC
TRBJ2-2	TRBD1	once	TRBV6-1	CASSVLGQHTGELFF	TGTGCCAGCAGTGTCCTGGGACAGCACACCGGGGAGCTGTTTTTT
TRBJ1-1	-	once	TRBV7-9	CASSLTGLNTEAFF	TGTGCCAGCAGCTTAACAGGCTTGAACACTGAAGCTTTCTTT
TRBJ2-3	-	-	TRBV6-1	CASSWTGTTDTQYF	TGTGCCAGCAGTTGGACGGGAACCACAGATACGCAGTATTTT
TRBJ2-1	TRBD2	-	TRBV29-1	CSVSQGLAGVDEQFF	TGCAGCGTTAGTCAGGGACTAGCGGGAGTCGATGAGCAGTTCTTC
TRBJ2-7	TRBD1	-	TRBV12-5	CASGSGTGGGQYF	TGTGCTAGTGGTTCCGGGACAGGGGGCGGGCAGTACTTC
TRBJ2-4	-	-	TRBV18	CASSRATGLAKNIQYF	TGTGCCAGCTCACGCGCGACAGGCCTAGCCAAAAACATTCAGTACTTC
TRBJ2-1	-	-	TRBV5-1	CASSVNTGYNEQFF	TGCGCCAGCAGCGTAAATACAGGGTACAATGAGCAGTTCTTC
TRBJ2-1	TRBD1	-	TRBV28	CASSSGQGSYNEQFF	TGTGCCAGCAGTTCAGGACAGGGGTCTTACAATGAGCAGTTCTTC
TRBJ2-7	TRBD1	few	TRBV28	CASSSIPGTGVGYEQYF	TGTGCCAGCAGTTCAATACCCGGGACAGGGGTGGGCTACGAGCAGTACTTC
TRBJ2-1	TRBD2	once	TRBV9	CASSVGLAGENEQFF	TGTGCCAGCAGCGTAGGTCTAGCGGGAGAGAATGAGCAGTTCTTC